This T cell receptor beta chain came from a study of CD8 T cells in ankylosing spondylitis (dated by TCRdb to 2017 to 2019). For context, the study as a whole: The study profiled T cell receptor beta repertoires in healthy donors and ankylosing spondylitis patients to find disease-linked TCR variants. The full study cohort comprised 25 or so ankylosing spondylitis patients and 85 to 120 healthy donors. Peripheral blood was sampled, and synovial fluid was also collected from ankylosing spondylitis patients.

The data were produced on an Illumina HiSeq 2500. TCR beta libraries were prepared by quantitative 5'-RACE with molecular barcodes. The paper's processing steps were these. A new computational method based on a probabilistic model of VDJ rearrangement was used to identify disease-linked TCR variants. The public sequencing data were trimmed at Q25 with fastp and processed into clonotypes with MiXCR by TCRdb, which kept only in-frame beta chains. Rows with one shared CDR3 protein collapse into an entry with the most common genes and DNA. TCRdb, rather than the study authors, made the V and J calls. The sample records some 800,000 distinct CDR3 sequences, 12% of which are singletons. The leading ten clones occupy 0.45% to 0.6% of the sample. The germline V gene supplies CDR1 SGHRS and CDR2 YFSETQ. Including cysteine and phenylalanine, the CDR3 has 13 amino acids. Just CDR3 DNA is preserved here, 39 bases in frame from base 1. The germline ends are 15 bases apart after V is trimmed by 6 bases and J by 8 bases.

With regard to this clonotype: Its target antigen remains unknown. There are no base qualities to consult, and no much larger clone falls within one base.

The full study reports these points: A CD8+ phenotype was shown by the disease-linked clones, which were found at relatively low frequencies in peripheral blood. Significant enrichment of the disease-linked clones was reported in matched synovial fluid samples from ankylosing spondylitis patients. Some TCR beta motif variants had previously been reported in synovial fluid and blood of reactive arthritis patients, which suggested common disease-initiation mechanisms. A TCR beta motif of fewer than 10 highly homologous amino acid variants appeared characteristic of blood from ankylosing spondylitis patients.

Here the chain combines TRBV5-1 and TRBJ2-1, with a tentative D gene TRBD1 over 6 matching bases. The source is a male donor with ankylosing spondylitis. Input material: blood, either unsorted or a sorted T cell fraction (not recorded which). The CDR3 has the sequence CASNVQGSHEQFF. In nucleotide form, the sequence is TGCGCCAGCAACGTACAGGGTAGCCATGAGCAGTTCTTC.